Here is one T cell receptor (beta chain) with its context. Its antigen is still unknown. Measured with immunoSEQ multiplex PCR; TCRdb has only the in-frame clones, and not every one. The sample includes 1.5 million to 2.5 million clones, about 95% of them seen just once. The source of the sample is a study of shared clonotypes between healthy human individuals. General observations from the study: Donor clonotype sharing was expected to depend on sequencing depth. Across subsets, estimated richness was generally greater for naive than for memory populations.

The CDR3 runs to 14 residues. V was clipped by 4 bases and J by 4 bases, with 12 bases between them. Germline CDR1 reads MGHDK; CDR2 reads SYGVNS. Naive CD8 cells were CD45RO-negative, positively selected for CCR7, excluding terminally differentiated effector memory CD45RA+ cells. Sequencing used naive CD8+ T cells sorted from blood. This clonotype originated in a man aged 18-30 years in good health. This chain joins TRBV25-1 and TRBJ2-3; a possible D gene is TRBD2 (6 bases). In DNA form, the CDR3 reads TGTGCCAGCAGTGGCGGTTGGGAGGCAGATACGCAGTATTTT. Protein product: CASSGGWEADTQYF.